This T cell receptor (beta chain) emerged from a study of shared clonotypes between healthy human individuals. The V end lost 1 base, the J end lost 4 bases, and 13 bases lay between the germline ends. The germline CDR1 and CDR2 sequences are SGDLS and YYNGEE. This CDR3 contains 15 residues. Naive CD8 cells comprised CD45RO-negative, CCR7-positively selected cells, excluding terminally differentiated effector memory CD45RA+ cells. Caucasian adults residing in Nashville, Tennessee made up all the donors. Libraries were prepared by immunoSEQ multiplex PCR; TCRdb keeps only in-frame clonotypes and omits some of them. Altogether about 580,000 clones are present, roughly 98% being singletons, with the ten largest covering 0.25% to 0.35%. This clone occurred once.

The chain combines TRBV9 with TRBJ2-3; D may be TRBD1 or TRBD2 (5 bases each). The source material was naive CD8+ T cells sorted from blood. This sequence originates from a man aged 30 to 39 in good health. CDR3 nucleotides: TGTGCCAGCAGCGTACGGGGTTTGGGGGCAGATACGCAGTATTTT. Amino acid sequence: CASSVRGLGADTQYF.